These 28 T cell receptor beta chains originate from one sample sequenced in a study of molecular identifiers for immune sequencing clone quantification (dated by TCRdb to 2016 to 2018). To prepare the library, PCR was applied. TCRdb lists the instrument as Illumina HiSeq 4000. The public reads were reanalyzed by TCRdb: fastp trimming at Q25, MiXCR alignment, in-frame beta chains only. Rows with one shared CDR3 protein collapse into an entry with the most common genes and DNA. This sample gives about 640,000 distinct CDR3 sequences in total; about 20% of them show up just once. The ten largest clones represent roughly 0.85% of the sample. Sequencing input: naive CD8+ T cells from blood, with Jurkat cell RNA spiked in. In the paper's terms, the cell subset or site label means: FACS-sorted CD8+CD4-CCR7+CD45RA+ naive T cells. The source is a human donor in good health. Some libraries in this study had Jurkat cell RNA spiked in.

The sample holds many counts of this clonotype. The genes are TRBV5-1 and TRBJ2-7; the match to TRBD2 covers 10 bases. The CDR3 extends over 16 amino acids. Germline loops: CDR1 SGHRS, CDR2 YFSETQ. V dropped 0 bases and J dropped 3; count of bases not matched to a gene: 6. This chain's CDR3 is CASSLVAGTSVYEQYF. The CDR3 coding sequence is TGCGCCAGCAGCTTGGTCGCCGGGACTAGCGTCTACGAGCAGTACTTC.

This clonotype was detected many times. The chain uses TRBV10-3 and TRBJ2-2; D remains unclear. The CDR3 is 14 residues long. V shed 2 bases and J shed 0 bases, with 4 bases lying between them. CDR1 and CDR2 from the germline V gene are ENHRY and SYGVKD. CDR3 bases: TGTGCCATCAGTGAGCTCCCGAACACCGGGGAGCTGTTTTTT. Amino acids: CAISELPNTGELFF.

This clonotype was counted at least ten times. The rearrangement uses TRBV7-9 and TRBJ1-2; no definite D call. Germline V gene sequence: CDR1 SEHNR, CDR2 FQNEAQ (reference sequence). The CDR3 spans 11 residues. V gave up 0 bases and J gave up 7 bases, with 3 bases separating them. The CDR3 sequence: CASSLAPGYTF. The CDR3 DNA sequence: TGTGCCAGCAGCTTAGCGCCTGGCTACACCTTC.

The chain is built from TRBV5-3 and TRBJ2-7; 9 nucleotides align to TRBD2. TRBV5-3 is an ORF for which the function is uncertain. The CDR3 has 15 residues. The trim removed 8 bases at V and 2 bases at J, leaving 11 bases unmatched. The CDR3 region has the DNA TGTGCCAGCAGCGCGAAGCTAGCGGGAACCTACGAGCAGTACTTC. Its translation: CASSAKLAGTYEQYF.

This clonotype was detected ten times or more. V usage is TRBV6-1 and J usage is TRBJ1-5; D perhaps matches TRBD1 (5 bases). Trimming stripped 1 base from V and 2 bases from J, with 9 bases between. Germline CDR1 and CDR2: MNHNS and SASEGT. The CDR3 length is 15 residues. The CDR3 DNA sequence: TGTGCCAGCAGTGAAGTCCAGGGAGGCAATCAGCCCCAGCATTTT. It yields the protein CASSEVQGGNQPQHF.

This clonotype appeared many times. This chain uses TRBV7-3 with TRBJ1-2; D call uncertain. CDR3 length: 13 amino acids. The V and J ends lost 5 bases and 7 bases respectively, with 14 bases between them. From germline, CDR1 is SGHTA and CDR2 FQGTGA. The CDR3 nucleotides read TGTGCCAGCAGCCCCCAATCTTCCGTTGGCTACACCTTC. Translation: CASSPQSSVGYTF.

This clonotype was seen many times. This chain links TRBV12-3 or TRBV12-4 with TRBJ2-2; D is possibly TRBD1 (7 bases). Trimming took 7 bases from V and 5 from J, leaving 20 bases between them. This CDR3 is 16 amino acids long. CDR3 protein: CASTDRRDRPTGELFF. The CDR3 DNA sequence: TGTGCCAGCACCGACCGGAGGGACAGACCGACCGGGGAGCTGTTTTTT.

This clonotype came up many times. CDR3 protein: CASSHFGQGPDTQYF. The CDR3 region has the DNA TGTGCCAGCAGCCATTTCGGACAGGGCCCAGATACGCAGTATTTT. The V gene is TRBV7-9, the J gene TRBJ2-3; the match to TRBD1 covers 8 bases. This CDR3 contains 15 residues. Germline CDR1 SEHNR, CDR2 FQNEAQ (reference sequence). V lost 5 bases to trimming and J lost 4 bases; unmatched junction nucleotides: 8.

This clonotype was seen only a few times. The chain carries TRBV28 and TRBJ2-7; D remains unclear. CDR3 length equals 13 residues. Germline CDR1 reads MDHEN; CDR2 reads SYDVKM. The germline V and J ends were trimmed by 3 bases and 3 bases, with 9 bases remaining between them. Written as DNA, the CDR3 is TGTGCCAGCAGTTTCTCCCTCTACTACGAGCAGTACTTC. Amino acid sequence: CASSFSLYYEQYF.

This clonotype was seen repeatedly, ten times or more. The V and J genes are TRBV4-1 and TRBJ1-5; D gene unclear. V dropped 3 bases and J dropped 5 bases, with 17 bases sitting between them. The CDR3 contains 16 residues. Germline assignment: CDR1 MGHRA and CDR2 YSYEKL. For the CDR3, the DNA is TGCGCCAGCAGCCAGGATAACCTACAAGATTATCAGCCCCAGCATTTT. Translating it yields CASSQDNLQDYQPQHF.

This rearrangement joins TRBV11-3 to TRBJ2-1, with a tentative D call TRBD2 (6 bases). Germline CDR1 reads SGHNT; CDR2 reads YENEEA. CDR3 size: 16 residues. V was trimmed by 5 bases and J by 3 bases, leaving 17 bases between them. The chain's CDR3 is CASSPGVRVRYNEQFF. CDR3 DNA sequence: TGTGCCAGCAGCCCGGGGGTCAGGGTGCGCTACAATGAGCAGTTCTTC.

For this clonotype: Given a much more abundant clone one base away, this may be a read error. This chain uses TRBV30 with TRBJ2-7, with D uncertain. The CDR3 totals 11 residues. Trimming left V 3 bases short and J 1 base short, with 4 bases between. Germline assignment: CDR1 GTSNPN and CDR2 SVGIG (reference sequence). CDR3 coding DNA: TGTGCCTGGAGCCGTTCCTACGAGCAGTACTTC. This translates into CAWSRSYEQYF.

A few counts support this clonotype. V and J are TRBV20-1 and TRBJ1-5; D gene ambiguous. This CDR3 contains 12 residues. Between the trimmed V and J ends, which lost 1 base and 7 bases, there was a span of 8 bases. Germline CDR1 DFQATT, CDR2 SNEGSKA (reference sequence). The CDR3: CSARASGQPQHF. In nucleotides, the CDR3 is TGCAGTGCTAGAGCCTCCGGCCAGCCCCAGCATTTT.

There are many counts of this clonotype. The chain is built from TRBV12-3 or TRBV12-4 and TRBJ2-3, with 10 positions matching TRBD2. The CDR3 length is 12 residues. Trimming took 6 bases from V and 10 from J; bases not matched to a gene: 4. The CDR3 reads CASSPGTSAQYF. Here the CDR3 DNA reads TGTGCCAGCAGCCCGGGGACTAGCGCGCAGTATTTT.

In its sample, this clonotype was seen many times. The V and J genes are TRBV20-1 and TRBJ2-3; 8 bases are shared with TRBD2. The junction had 2 bases not matched to a gene; V was cut back by 4 bases and J by 5 bases. The germline gives CDR1 DFQATT, CDR2 SNEGSKA (reference sequence). This CDR3 is 12 amino acids long. This chain's CDR3 is CSANGRVDTQYF. The CDR3 DNA is TGCAGTGCTAACGGGAGGGTAGATACGCAGTATTTT.

This clonotype appeared many times. This chain links TRBV28 with TRBJ1-4, with D maybe TRBD1 (6 bases). The germline CDR1 and CDR2 sequences are MDHEN and SYDVKM. This CDR3 has 11 residues. Deletions cut 2 bases from V and 15 bases from J, with 10 bases between. Written as DNA, the CDR3 is TGTGCCAGCAGTTTAAACAGGGTATTGTTTTTT. This sequence encodes CASSLNRVLFF.

This clonotype was seen ten or more times. The chain recombines TRBV11-2 with TRBJ1-5; 7 bases align to TRBD1. The CDR3 spans 15 residues. CDR1 and CDR2 from the germline V gene are SGHAT and FQNNGV. V dropped 5 bases and J dropped 0; count of bases not matched to a gene: 4. The CDR3 region is CASSLQGTSNQPQHF. The CDR3 region has the DNA TGTGCCAGCAGCCTACAGGGGACTAGCAATCAGCCCCAGCATTTT. Drawing the rest from reference TRBV11-2 and TRBJ1-5, the complete variable domain is EAGVAQSPRYKIIEKRQSVAFWCNPISGHATLYWYQQILGQGPKLLIQFQNNGVVDDSQLPKDRFSAERLKGVDSTLKIQPAKLEDSAVYLCASSLQGTSNQPQHFGDGTRLSIL.

Worth noting for this clonotype: The germline gene is not matched at one end of the junction; a read error may be the cause. V and J are TRBV27 and TRBJ1-1; maybe TRBD1 (6 bases). The CDR3 runs 13 residues. The germline gives CDR1 MNHEY, CDR2 SMNVEV (reference sequence). The CDR3 here is CASSLGQPTEASF. The CDR3, as DNA: TGTGCCAGCAGTCTAGGACAGCCCACTGAAGCTTCCTTT.

The CDR3: CASRAGTSLSPSTDTQYF. CDR3 DNA: TGTGCCAGCAGGGCCGGGACTAGCTTATCCCCTAGCACAGATACGCAGTATTTT. V usage is TRBV5-8 and J usage is TRBJ2-3, with TRBD2 matching over 9 bases. This CDR3 region has 18 residues. Trimming removed 5 bases from V and 0 bases from J; junction bases left unmatched: 13. Germline assignment: CDR1 SGHTS and CDR2 YDEGEE.

V gene TRBV29-1 combines with J gene TRBJ2-1; 14 bases map to TRBD2. The CDR3 contains 15 residues. V trimming: 1 base; J trimming: 6 bases; junction bases outside the gene matches: 2. Germline V gene sequence: CDR1 SQVTM, CDR2 ANQGSEA. The CDR3 DNA reads TGCAGCGTTGAAGGACTAGCGGGAGGGTCCAATGAGCAGTTCTTC. As protein: CSVEGLAGGSNEQFF.

This clonotype was counted at least ten times. The chain is built from TRBV12-3 or TRBV12-4 and TRBJ2-2; D ambiguous. This CDR3 is 14 amino acids long. Trimming stripped 4 bases from V and 5 bases from J, with 11 bases between. The CDR3 here is CASSSLIQTGELFF. CDR3 nucleotides: TGTGCCAGCAGTTCCCTGATACAGACCGGGGAGCTGTTTTTT.

V gene TRBV9 combines with J gene TRBJ2-5; D not certain. With 0 bases removed from V and 4 bases from J, the gap between germline ends came to 13 bases. This CDR3 has 15 residues. CDR1 and CDR2 (germline): SGDLS, YYNGEE. As DNA, the CDR3 is TGTGCCAGCAGCGTAGCTGGTGCCGGCCGAGAGACCCAGTACTTC. It yields the protein CASSVAGAGRETQYF.

This clonotype was found many times. This sequence joins TRBV24-1 and TRBJ2-3; D is ambiguous. Trimming pared 2 bases from V and 0 bases from J, leaving 23 bases between. Germline V CDR1 and CDR2: KGHDR, SFDVKD. CDR3 size: 20 residues. The CDR3 sequence is CATSDSESMAWALSTDTQYF. The DNA for the CDR3 is TGTGCCACCAGTGATTCGGAGAGTATGGCGTGGGCCCTTAGCACAGATACGCAGTATTTT.

This clonotype was detected only a few times. The rearrangement links TRBV7-9 to TRBJ1-2, with 7 bases matching TRBD1. J was trimmed by 1 base and V by 5 bases; bases with no gene match: 7. The CDR3 is 15 residues long. Germline V gene data show CDR1 as SEHNR and CDR2 as FQNEAQ (reference sequence). For the CDR3, the DNA is TGTGCCAGCAGCCCAGCGGGACAGTTTAACTATGGCTACACCTTC. This sequence encodes CASSPAGQFNYGYTF.

In its sample, this clonotype was seen many times. The chain recombines TRBV6-2 or TRBV6-3 with TRBJ2-2; 10 positions match TRBD1. The CDR3 length is 16 residues. The junction had 6 bases not matched to a gene; V was cut back by 5 bases and J by 3 bases. In germline, CDR1 is MNHEY, CDR2 SVGEGT. CDR3 amino acids: CASSQDRGRDTGELFF. CDR3 nucleotides: TGTGCCAGCAGTCAAGACAGGGGGCGAGACACCGGGGAGCTGTTTTTT.

Many counts were recorded for this clonotype. The chain has TRBV5-1 and TRBJ2-7; D is uncertain. V gave up 4 bases and J gave up 4 bases, with 15 bases separating them. Germline values: CDR1 SGHRS, CDR2 YFSETQ. CDR3 length: 14 amino acids. CDR3 residues: CASSPLGIAYEQYF. The CDR3 DNA sequence: TGCGCCAGCAGCCCACTGGGAATCGCGTACGAGCAGTACTTC.

This clonotype was seen many times. J is TRBJ2-1 and V is TRBV30; D is possibly TRBD2 (5 bases). This CDR3 spans 12 amino acids. CDR1 GTSNPN and CDR2 SVGIG come from the germline V gene (reference sequence). V shed 1 base and J shed 5 bases, with 6 bases lying between them. The CDR3 nucleotides read TGTGCCTGGAGTGGGACTGACAATGAGCAGTTCTTC. This encodes CAWSGTDNEQFF.

This clonotype has a handful of counts. This chain joins TRBV29-1 and TRBJ1-2; 8 positions agree with TRBD1. The CDR3 contains 12 residues. Losses at the gene ends were 7 bases for V and 4 bases for J; bases not matched to a gene: 5. Germline CDR1 and CDR2: SQVTM and ANQGSEA. This chain's CDR3 is CSADRGSYGYTF. CDR3 DNA: TGCAGCGCCGACAGGGGATCCTATGGCTACACCTTC. Drawing the rest from reference TRBV29-1 and TRBJ1-2, the complete variable domain is SAVISQKPSRDICQRGTSLTIQCQVDSQVTMMFWYRQQPGQSLTLIATANQGSEATYESGFVIDKFPISRPNLTFSTLTVSNMSPEDSSIYLCSADRGSYGYTFGSGTRLTVV.